This T cell receptor (beta chain) was identified during a study of T cells in Graves' hyperthyroidism and ophthalmopathy. The CDR3 extends over 15 amino acids. From germline, CDR1 is DFQATT and CDR2 SNEGSKA (reference sequence). Unmatched junction bases numbered 5, after V lost 1 base and J lost 3 bases. This clonotype has a count of ten or more. Its antigen is currently unknown. RNA transcripts yielded amplified TCR beta CDR3 regions. In the first-round RT-PCR of the TCR CDR3, the HTBI primer set was used. In TCRdb, the multiplex PCR reads were re-called with MiXCR into one record per CDR3 protein. The sample includes fewer than 200,000 distinct CDR3 sequences, over 15% of them seen just once. Points from the study as a whole: Most expanded thyroid clonotypes above 0.001 also appeared in blood.

Exclusion of a patient resulted from uncontrolled infection, other autoimmune disease, pregnancy or lactation. Diagnosis rested on symptoms, serum thyroxine and TRAb, thyroid ultrasound, and orbital computed tomography. The sequence derives from a woman in her forties or fifties with Graves' hyperthyroidism. The source material was blood. The rearrangement joins TRBV20-1 to TRBJ2-1; TRBD1 matches at 8 bases. CDR3 DNA sequence: TGCAGTGCTAGAGCAGGGGGCGTTCACTACAATGAGCAGTTCTTC. Amino acids: CSARAGGVHYNEQFF.